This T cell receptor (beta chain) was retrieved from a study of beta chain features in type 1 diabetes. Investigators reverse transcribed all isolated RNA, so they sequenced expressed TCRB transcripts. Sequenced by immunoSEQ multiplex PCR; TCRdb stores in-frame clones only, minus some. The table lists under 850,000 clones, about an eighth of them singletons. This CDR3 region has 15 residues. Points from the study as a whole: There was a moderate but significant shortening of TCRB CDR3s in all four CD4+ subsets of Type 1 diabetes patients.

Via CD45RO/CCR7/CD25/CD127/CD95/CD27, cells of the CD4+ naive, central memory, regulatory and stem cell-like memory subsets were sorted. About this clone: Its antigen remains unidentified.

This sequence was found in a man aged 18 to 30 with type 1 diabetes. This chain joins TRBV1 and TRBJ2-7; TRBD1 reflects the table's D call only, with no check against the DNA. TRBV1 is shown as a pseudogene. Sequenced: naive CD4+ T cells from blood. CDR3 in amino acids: CTSSQDRGPAYEQYF. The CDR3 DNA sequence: TGCACCAGCAGCCAAGACAGGGGGCCCGCCTACGAGCAGTACTTC.